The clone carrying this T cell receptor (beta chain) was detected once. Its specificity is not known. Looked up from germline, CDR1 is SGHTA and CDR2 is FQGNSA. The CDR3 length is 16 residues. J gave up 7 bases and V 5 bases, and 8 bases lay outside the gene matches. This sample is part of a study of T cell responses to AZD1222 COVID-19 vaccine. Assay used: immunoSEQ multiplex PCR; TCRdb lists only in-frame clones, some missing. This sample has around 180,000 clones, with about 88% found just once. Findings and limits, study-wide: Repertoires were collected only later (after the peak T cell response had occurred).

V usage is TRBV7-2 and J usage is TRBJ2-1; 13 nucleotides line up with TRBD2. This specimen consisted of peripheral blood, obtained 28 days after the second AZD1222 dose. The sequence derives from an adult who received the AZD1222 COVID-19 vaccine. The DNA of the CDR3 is TGTGCCAGCAGCCCGGGGGGACTAGCGGGATTTAATGAGCAGTTCTTC. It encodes CASSPGGLAGFNEQFF.